Below are 30 T cell receptor beta chains sequenced from a single sample in a study of regulatory dendritic cells for organ transplantation. Antigens for these TCRs are unknown. Allogeneic regulatory or mature dendritic cells were co-cultured for roughly five days with CFSE-labeled sorted T cells at 1:10. Profiling relied on immunoSEQ multiplex PCR, and the TCRdb table lists in-frame clones only, not all of them. Among some 9,600 clones listed, roughly 80% were seen once. Material for sequencing was memory CD4+ T cells from blood cultured with dendritic cells. Subset defined: CD45RO+ memory T cells. The receptors originated from a human donor in good health.

This clone was counted between two and nine times. This chain connects TRBV19 to TRBJ1-6; D is uncertain. This CDR3 is 14 amino acids long. Germline-derived CDR1 and CDR2 are LNHDA and SQIVND (reference sequence). Trimming removed 6 bases from V and 0 bases from J, with 6 bases in between. CDR3 sequence (DNA): TGTGCCAGTAGGACGGGCTCCTATAATTCACCCCTCCACTTT. The encoded protein is CASRTGSYNSPLHF.

The chain joins TRBV19 to TRBJ2-6; no clear D. The CDR3 is 17 residues long. The V gene's germline CDR1 is LNHDA and CDR2 SQIVND (reference sequence). The V gene lost 3 bases and the J gene lost 4 bases, with 16 bases spanning the gap. The CDR3 DNA reads TGTGCCAGTAGTATGGGTCTGGGAAGGTCAGGGGCCAACGTCCTGACTTTC. This sequence encodes CASSMGLGRSGANVLTF.

The chain joins TRBV28 to TRBJ2-1, with 8 bases that match TRBD1. The V gene end was trimmed by 6 bases and the J gene end by 0 bases; junction bases not matched to a gene: 7. The CDR3 totals 16 residues. Germline lookup yields CDR1 MDHEN and CDR2 SYDVKM. The CDR3 reads CASRRQGASSYNEQFF. The DNA for the CDR3 is TGTGCCAGCAGACGGCAGGGGGCCAGCTCCTACAATGAGCAGTTCTTC.

The chain is built from TRBV7-2 and TRBJ2-5; D is unresolved. The germline V gene encodes CDR1 SGHTA and CDR2 FQGNSA. The V end lost 1 base, the J end lost 6 bases, and 6 bases lay between the germline ends. This CDR3 is 12 amino acids long. The CDR3 region is CASSLVRQTQYF. The DNA of the CDR3 is TGTGCCAGCAGCTTAGTACGGCAGACCCAGTACTTC.

This chain joins TRBV29-1 and TRBJ2-3; 7 positions agree with TRBD1. From germline, CDR1 is SQVTM and CDR2 ANQGSEA. The CDR3 sequence is 12 residues long. With 7 bases clipped from V and 4 bases from J, the junction kept 5 bases outside the gene matches. The CDR3 sequence: CSAGTDPDTQYF. In DNA form, the CDR3 reads TGCAGCGCCGGGACAGACCCAGATACGCAGTATTTT.

The chain carries TRBV9 and TRBJ2-5, with 9 bases matching TRBD1. The CDR3 totals 14 residues. Germline V gives CDR1 SGDLS, CDR2 YYNGEE. J gave up 5 bases and V 3 bases, and 5 bases lay outside the gene matches. The CDR3 DNA reads TGTGCCAGCAGCGCCCACAGGGGGCGGGAGACCCAGTACTTC. Its translation: CASSAHRGRETQYF.

CDR3 in amino acids: CASSIGGTSGYEQYF. In nucleotides, the CDR3 is TGTGCCAGTAGTATTGGTGGGACTAGCGGGTACGAGCAGTACTTC. The genes are TRBV19 and TRBJ2-7; 12 nucleotides agree with TRBD2. This CDR3 comprises 15 residues. With 3 bases clipped from V and 4 bases from J, the junction kept 4 bases outside the gene matches. Germline CDR1 is LNHDA and CDR2 is SQIVND (reference sequence).

This rearrangement joins TRBV2 to TRBJ1-2, with 8 bases aligning to TRBD1. The CDR3 is made up of 13 amino acids. V lost 0 bases, J lost 8 bases, and 2 bases stayed unmatched. Germline loops: CDR1 SNHLY, CDR2 FYNNEI. The CDR3 nucleotides are TGTGCCAGCAGTGAAGCCCGACAGGGGGGCTACACCTTC. Encoded protein: CASSEARQGGYTF.

V usage is TRBV7-2 and J usage is TRBJ2-7; no reliable D call. V was cut by 2 bases and J by 6 bases, with 8 bases left in between. The CDR3 is made up of 12 amino acids. Germline CDR1 SGHTA, CDR2 FQGNSA. CDR3 sequence (DNA): TGTGCCAGCAGCTTACCTTCCCCCGAGCAGTACTTC. Translation: CASSLPSPEQYF.

This clone was counted a few times. The chain uses TRBV4-2 and TRBJ1-2; 8 bases are shared with TRBD1. J lost 5 bases, V lost 6 bases, and 8 bases had no gene match. The CDR3 contains 14 residues. The V gene's germline CDR1 is LGHNA and CDR2 YNFKEQ. The CDR3 region is CASRPGQEIYGYTF. The CDR3, as DNA: TGTGCCAGCAGGCCGGGACAGGAGATTTATGGCTACACCTTC.

V is TRBV30 and J is TRBJ2-2, with no clear D. This CDR3 comprises 13 residues. Germline lookup yields CDR1 GTSNPN and CDR2 SVGIG (reference sequence). V lost 0 bases and J lost 6, with 8 bases in between. CDR3 DNA sequence: TGTGCCTGGAGTGTACAGTCAGCCGGGGAGCTGTTTTTT. Its protein is CAWSVQSAGELFF. Drawing the rest from reference TRBV30 and TRBJ2-2, the complete variable domain is SQTIHQWPATLVQPVGSPLSLECTVEGTSNPNLYWYRQAAGRGLQLLFYSVGIGQISSEVPQNLSASRPQDRQFILSSKKLLLSDSGFYLCAWSVQSAGELFFGEGSRLTVL.

The V and J genes are TRBV10-2 and TRBJ2-1; the D gene is possibly TRBD1 (5 bases). Trimming shortened V by 7 bases and J by 0 bases, and 10 bases separated the two germline ends. This CDR3 is 14 amino acids long. In germline, CDR1 is WSHSY, CDR2 SAAADI. The CDR3 DNA reads TGCGCCAGCATGGGGCGGAGCTCCTACAATGAGCAGTTCTTC. As protein: CASMGRSSYNEQFF.

This clone was seen more than once but under ten times. This chain connects TRBV5-4 to TRBJ1-6; D gene uncertain. The germline gives CDR1 SGHNT, CDR2 YYREEE (reference sequence). The germline V and J ends were trimmed by 1 base and 12 bases, with 5 bases remaining between them. The CDR3 consists of 11 residues. CDR3 in amino acids: CASSLNGPLHF. DNA for the CDR3: TGTGCCAGCAGCTTGAACGGACCCCTCCACTTT.

The table lists this clone with a few counts. This chain uses TRBV10-1 with TRBJ1-2, with D hard to call. CDR1 is WNHNN, CDR2 SYGVQD, per germline (reference sequence). The CDR3 is 14 residues long. Trimming removed 7 bases from V and 2 bases from J, with 14 bases in between. The CDR3 protein is CASTGRDINYGYTF. For the CDR3, the DNA is TGCGCCAGCACCGGGCGGGATATCAACTATGGCTACACCTTC.

This clone has a single count. J is TRBJ2-3 and V is TRBV28, with no clear D. The V gene lost 5 bases and the J gene lost 2 bases, with 5 bases spanning the gap. This CDR3 is 12 amino acids long. CDR1 and CDR2 from the germline V gene are MDHEN and SYDVKM. The CDR3 loop is CASSISTDTQYF. Here the CDR3 DNA reads TGTGCCAGCAGTATCTCCACAGATACGCAGTATTTT.

This rearrangement joins TRBV18 to TRBJ2-1; TRBD2 is a possible D gene (5 bases). The V gene lost 0 bases and the J gene lost 4 bases, with 7 bases spanning the gap. This CDR3 contains 14 residues. Germline V gene data show CDR1 as KGHSH and CDR2 as LQKENI. The CDR3: CASSPPGRYNEQFF. The CDR3 region has the DNA TGTGCCAGCTCACCACCGGGGAGATACAATGAGCAGTTCTTC. Drawing the rest from reference TRBV18 and TRBJ2-1, the complete variable domain is NAGVMQNPRHLVRRRGQEARLRCSPMKGHSHVYWYRQLPEEGLKFMVYLQKENIIDESGMPKERFSAEFPKEGPSILRIQQVVRGDSAAYFCASSPPGRYNEQFFGPGTRLTVL.

This chain joins TRBV6-1 and TRBJ2-3; no definite D call. The CDR3 runs to 14 residues. Trimming stripped 2 bases from V and 0 bases from J, with 6 bases between. From germline, CDR1 is MNHNS and CDR2 SASEGT. CDR3 in DNA: TGTGCCAGCAGTGAACCATACAGCACAGATACGCAGTATTTT. The encoded protein is CASSEPYSTDTQYF.

This rearrangement joins TRBV7-2 to TRBJ1-1, with no clear D. Trimming took off 0 bases at V and 1 base at J, with 6 bases between the two ends. CDR1 SGHTA and CDR2 FQGNSA come from the germline V gene. The CDR3 covers 14 residues. In DNA form, the CDR3 reads TGTGCCAGCAGCTTAGCGGCGGCGAACACTGAAGCTTTCTTT. The encoded protein is CASSLAAANTEAFF.

Points on this clone: In the same sample, other DNA sequences code for this CDR3. This chain connects TRBV2 to TRBJ2-7; D is perhaps TRBD1 or TRBD2 (5 bases each). Per germline, CDR1 SNHLY and CDR2 FYNNEI. This CDR3 is built from 14 residues. The ends were cut back, 2 bases at V and 4 bases at J, with 12 bases in the middle. As DNA, the CDR3 is TGTGCCAGCAGTGAACAGGGAGAGGGATACGAGCAGTACTTC. This codes for CASSEQGEGYEQYF.

J is TRBJ2-1 and V is TRBV7-2, with D possibly TRBD2 on 6 matching bases. Germline loops: CDR1 SGHTA, CDR2 FQGNSA. CDR3 length: 17 residues. V dropped 4 bases and J dropped 1 base, with 17 bases sitting between them. CDR3 nucleotides: TGTGCCAGCAGCTCCGCCGGGGGAGCAAGATCCTACAATGAGCAGTTCTTC. Amino acid sequence: CASSSAGGARSYNEQFF.

V is TRBV19 and J is TRBJ1-4, with unresolved D. Looked up from germline, CDR1 is LNHDA and CDR2 is SQIVND (reference sequence). V lost 5 bases, J lost 5 bases, and 12 bases lay in between. The CDR3 covers 14 residues. In DNA form, the CDR3 reads TGTGCCAGTAGTCCCCTTGGATGGAATGAAAAACTGTTTTTT. Translating it yields CASSPLGWNEKLFF.

This clone showed up just once. The gene calls are TRBV6-1 and TRBJ2-1; the D gene is possibly TRBD2 (7 bases). CDR3 size: 15 residues. V was shortened by 5 bases and J by 4 bases, with 15 bases between the two germline ends. Germline loops: CDR1 MNHNS, CDR2 SASEGT. Here the CDR3 DNA reads TGTGCCAGCAGTCCCACGAGGGGGGGATACAATGAGCAGTTCTTC. It yields the protein CASSPTRGGYNEQFF.

A word on this clone: One end of the junction fails to match germline, which may point to a read error. This chain uses TRBV13 with TRBJ2-7; D gene uncertain. The CDR3 runs to 13 residues. Looked up from germline, CDR1 is PRHDT and CDR2 is FYEKMQ (reference sequence). CDR3 DNA: TGTGCCAGCAGCTCCTCCGGCTGGTACGAGCAGTGCTTC. This encodes CASSSSGWYEQCF.

V gene TRBV12-5 combines with J gene TRBJ1-2; tentatively, D is TRBD1 (6 bases). The V gene's germline CDR1 is LGHNT and CDR2 FRNRAP. The CDR3 loop spans 13 amino acids. The V end was cut by 5 bases, the J end by 4 bases, with 11 bases between. CDR3 in amino acids: CASGTTGAYGYTF. The DNA of the CDR3 is TGTGCTAGTGGTACGACAGGTGCCTATGGCTACACCTTC.

The gene calls are TRBV7-2 and TRBJ2-7; D unresolved. Per the germline V gene, CDR1 is SGHTA and CDR2 is FQGNSA. Between the trimmed V and J ends, which lost 3 bases and 3 bases, there was a span of 3 bases. The CDR3 is 11 residues long. The CDR3 sequence is CASSFYYEQYF. As DNA, the CDR3 is TGTGCCAGCAGCTTCTACTACGAGCAGTACTTC.

V gene TRBV29-1 combines with J gene TRBJ1-3; D remains ambiguous. Trimming stripped 4 bases from V and 1 base from J, with 11 bases between. From germline, CDR1 is SQVTM and CDR2 ANQGSEA. The CDR3 has 14 residues. CDR3 sequence reads: CSVVIWGSGNTIYF. In DNA form, the CDR3 reads TGCAGCGTTGTAATCTGGGGATCTGGAAACACCATATATTTT.

The chain links TRBV4-3 to TRBJ2-7; 10 bases map to TRBD1. Germline V gene sequence: CDR1 LGHNA, CDR2 YSLEER. The CDR3 contains 15 residues. Trimming at V came to 4 bases and at J to 2 bases, leaving 5 bases not matched to a gene. CDR3 DNA sequence: TGCGCCAGCAGCCTCGGGACAGGGGATGCCTACGAGCAGTACTTC. Its protein is CASSLGTGDAYEQYF.

V gene TRBV12-5 combines with J gene TRBJ1-5; D gene uncertain. The CDR3 runs to 12 residues. Trimming left V 2 bases short and J 9 bases short, with 8 bases between. The germline CDR1 and CDR2 sequences are LGHNT and FRNRAP. The CDR3 nucleotides are TGTGCTAGTGGTTTGTTCCTGGGGCCCCAGCATTTT. Its protein product is CASGLFLGPQHF.

The chain uses TRBV7-2 and TRBJ2-5; tentative D call: TRBD2 (5 bases). Per germline, CDR1 SGHTA and CDR2 FQGNSA. This CDR3 has 13 residues. With 7 bases removed from V and 6 bases from J, the gap between germline ends came to 15 bases. Here the CDR3 DNA reads TGTGCCAGCACCACCGGGGTTCAACAGACCCAGTACTTC. Its protein is CASTTGVQQTQYF.

The rearrangement uses TRBV7-2 and TRBJ1-1; the D gene is possibly TRBD1 (6 bases). Trimming took off 5 bases at V and 3 bases at J, with 13 bases between the two ends. CDR3 size: 14 residues. The V gene's germline CDR1 is SGHTA and CDR2 FQGNSA. As DNA, the CDR3 is TGTGCCAGCAGCCTCGTAGGGGGGGACACTGAAGCTTTCTTT. It codes for CASSLVGGDTEAFF. The whole variable domain, remainder taken from reference TRBV7-2 and TRBJ1-1, is GAGVSQSPSNKVTEKGKDVELRCDPISGHTALYWYRQSLGQGLEFLIYFQGNSAPDKSGLPSDRFSAERTGGSVSTLTIQRTQQEDSAVYLCASSLVGGDTEAFFGQGTRLTVV.